The clone carrying this TCR beta chain has only a few counts. The antigen is undetermined. The data were taken from a study of T-cell memory formation after mild COVID-19. Study-wide results and limits: Researchers report contracting CD4+ clones mostly in CM and EM, with CD8+ clones in EMRA. Clones contracting over day 15 to 85 were CD4/CD8 balanced, with later expanders leaning CD4+.

TCRdb itself ran the 5' RACE reads through MiXCR, one entry per CDR3 protein. Of about 470,000 distinct CDR3 sequences in the sample, 15% to 20% were seen once. Germline assignment: CDR1 ENHRY and CDR2 SYGVKD. The V and J ends lost 8 bases and 7 bases respectively, with 24 bases between them. CDR3 length: 16 residues. The V gene is TRBV10-3, the J gene TRBJ1-5; D call uncertain. The TCR sequence derives from an adult woman who had mild COVID-19 (a few samples of this study predate the infection). Cell type and time point are not known. The sample taken for sequencing was PBMCs or a T cell subset sorted from them (not recorded which). The CDR3 is CAIGPAGYRFGQPQHF. The CDR3 nucleotides are TGTGCCATCGGCCCGGCGGGCTATAGGTTTGGCCAGCCCCAGCATTTT.